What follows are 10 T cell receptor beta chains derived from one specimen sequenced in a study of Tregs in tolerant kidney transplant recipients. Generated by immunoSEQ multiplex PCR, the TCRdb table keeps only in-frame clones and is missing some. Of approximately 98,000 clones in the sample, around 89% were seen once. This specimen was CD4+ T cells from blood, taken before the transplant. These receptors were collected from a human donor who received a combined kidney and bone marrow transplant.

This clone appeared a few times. The CDR3 nucleotides are TGTGCCAGCAGCCCCCCCGCCTACGAGCAGTACTTC. Translated: CASSPPAYEQYF. V gene TRBV28 combines with J gene TRBJ2-7; D gene unclear. CDR1 is MDHEN, CDR2 SYDVKM, per germline. V was cut by 6 bases and J by 2 bases, with 8 bases left in between. The CDR3 spans 12 residues.

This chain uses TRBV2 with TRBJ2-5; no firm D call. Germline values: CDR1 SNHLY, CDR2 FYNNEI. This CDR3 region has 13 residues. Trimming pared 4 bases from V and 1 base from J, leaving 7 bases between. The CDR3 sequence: CASSVSIQETQYF. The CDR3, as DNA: TGTGCCAGCAGTGTTTCCATCCAAGAGACCCAGTACTTC.

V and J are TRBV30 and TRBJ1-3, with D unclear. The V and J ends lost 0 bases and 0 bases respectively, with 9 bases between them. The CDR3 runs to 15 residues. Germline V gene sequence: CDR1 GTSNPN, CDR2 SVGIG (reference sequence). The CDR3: CAWSVGRPSGNTIYF. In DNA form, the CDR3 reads TGTGCCTGGAGTGTGGGCCGGCCCTCTGGAAACACCATATATTTT.

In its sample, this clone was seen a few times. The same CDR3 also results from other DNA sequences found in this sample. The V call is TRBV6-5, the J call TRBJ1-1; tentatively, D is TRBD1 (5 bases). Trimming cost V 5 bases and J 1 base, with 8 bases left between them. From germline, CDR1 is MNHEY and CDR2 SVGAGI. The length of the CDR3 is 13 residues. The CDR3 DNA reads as TGTGCCAGCAGTAGGACAAGGAACACTGAAGCTTTCTTT. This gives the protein CASSRTRNTEAFF.

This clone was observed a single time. CDR3 DNA: TGTGCCAGTAGTATAGTCGGGGGTGCGTATCCCTACGAGCAGTACTTC. Protein product: CASSIVGGAYPYEQYF. The chain links TRBV19 to TRBJ2-7; a weak D match, TRBD2 (6 bases). Germline lookup yields CDR1 LNHDA and CDR2 SQIVND (reference sequence). With 1 base removed from V and 2 bases from J, the gap between germline ends came to 15 bases. This CDR3 is 16 amino acids long.

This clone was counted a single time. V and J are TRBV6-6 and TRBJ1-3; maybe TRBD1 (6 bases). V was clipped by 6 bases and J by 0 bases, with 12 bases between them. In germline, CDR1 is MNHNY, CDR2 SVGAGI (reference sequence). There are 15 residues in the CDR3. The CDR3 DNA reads TGTGCCAGCAGGCCACAGGGCAACTCTGGAAACACCATATATTTT. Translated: CASRPQGNSGNTIYF.

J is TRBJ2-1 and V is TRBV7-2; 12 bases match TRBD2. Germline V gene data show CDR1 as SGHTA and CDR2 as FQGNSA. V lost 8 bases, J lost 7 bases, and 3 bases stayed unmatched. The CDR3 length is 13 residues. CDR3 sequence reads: CASGTSGYNEQFF. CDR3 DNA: TGTGCCAGCGGGACTAGCGGGTATAATGAGCAGTTCTTC.

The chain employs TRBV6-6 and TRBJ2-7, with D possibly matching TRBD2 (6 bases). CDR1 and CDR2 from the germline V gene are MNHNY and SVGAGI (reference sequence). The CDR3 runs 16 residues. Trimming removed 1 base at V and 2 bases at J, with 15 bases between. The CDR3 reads CASSYYPGRETYEQYF. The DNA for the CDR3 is TGTGCCAGCAGTTACTACCCCGGACGGGAGACCTACGAGCAGTACTTC.

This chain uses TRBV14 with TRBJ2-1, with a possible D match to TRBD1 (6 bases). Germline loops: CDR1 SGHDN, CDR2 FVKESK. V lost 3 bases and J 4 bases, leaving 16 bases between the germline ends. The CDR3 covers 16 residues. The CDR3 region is CASSQGAGQQYNEQFF. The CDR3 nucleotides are TGTGCCAGCAGCCAGGGGGCTGGACAGCAGTACAATGAGCAGTTCTTC.

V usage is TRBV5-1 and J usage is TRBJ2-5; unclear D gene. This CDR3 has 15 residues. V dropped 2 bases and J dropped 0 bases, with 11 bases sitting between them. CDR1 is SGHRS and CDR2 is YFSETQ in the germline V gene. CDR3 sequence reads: CASSFGPEYQETQYF. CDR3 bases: TGCGCCAGCAGCTTTGGTCCTGAGTACCAAGAGACCCAGTACTTC. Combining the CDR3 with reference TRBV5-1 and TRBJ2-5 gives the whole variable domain KAGVTQTPRYLIKTRGQQVTLSCSPISGHRSVSWYQQTPGQGLQFLFEYFSETQRNKGNFPGRFSGRQFSNSRSEMNVSTLELGDSALYLCASSFGPEYQETQYFGPGTRLLVL.